This TCR beta chain was observed in a study of blood T cell repertoires in COVID-19. Study in general: COVID-19 samples from acute and convalescent phases originated in the United States, Italy and Spain. PBMCs, B-cell-depleted T cells, or T cells provided the cDNA or gDNA that made up the material.

Germline values: CDR1 MNHNS, CDR2 SASEGT. V lost 2 bases and J lost 8, with 12 bases in between. The CDR3 length is 13 residues. In the original processing: Amplification from reference gene primers served as the basis for estimated nucleated cell counts. The protocol was immunoSEQ multiplex PCR, while the TCRdb copy is restricted to in-frame clones and leaves out a portion. That table gives V, J and clone size, and the DNA gave D and trimming. The sample contains 150,000 to 200,000 clones, around 80% of which appear only once. This receptor was identified in a middle-aged man who had recovered from COVID-19. The source material was PBMCs or T cells enriched from blood (not recorded which). J is TRBJ1-2 and V is TRBV6-1, with D hard to call. CDR3 loop: CASSELREGGYTF. The DNA of the CDR3 is TGTGCCAGCAGTGAATTAAGGGAGGGAGGCTACACCTTC.